This T cell receptor (beta chain) was captured in a study of response to subunit inactivated influenza vaccine. One entry per CDR3 protein, called by TCRdb with MiXCR from the RT-PCR reads. Of hundreds of thousands of distinct CDR3 sequences in the sample, about 15% were seen once. Notes on the study in general: That few new T cells are recruited by each seasonal influenza vaccination was the authors' suggestion.

Trimming stripped 0 bases from V and 8 bases from J, with 13 bases between. The CDR3 runs 15 residues. Germline V CDR1 and CDR2: LGHNA, YSLEER. A few counts support this clonotype. The antigen is undetermined. The rearrangement joins TRBV4-3 to TRBJ1-4; D is possibly TRBD1 (6 bases). The receptor comes from a man over 45 who received an inactivated influenza vaccine. The sample here was PBMCs from blood, taken less than 13 days after vaccination. The CDR3 DNA reads as TGCGCCAGCAGCCAAGAATGGGGGGCGAGGGAAAAACTGTTTTTT. This codes for CASSQEWGAREKLFF.